The sequence of this TCR beta chain was determined in a study of blood T cell repertoires in COVID-19. Study background: COVID-19 samples collected from the United States, Italy and Spain covered acute and convalescent phases. PBMCs, B-cell-depleted T cells, or T cells were the source of the cDNA or gDNA that made up the material.

Methods used by the authors: The assay estimated nucleated cells by amplifying reference gene primers. TCRdb's table, derived via immunoSEQ multiplex PCR, lists solely in-frame clones and lacks some. Clone size and the V and J calls come from that table; the DNA yielded D and trimming. The sample shows roughly 180,000 clones, approximately 88% of them seen only once. J gave up 5 bases and V 10 bases, and 9 bases lay outside the gene matches. The germline V gene encodes CDR1 SGHTS and CDR2 YDEGEE. This CDR3 contains 14 residues. Sequenced input: peripheral blood. The receptor comes from a woman younger than 45 with acute or convalescent COVID-19. The genes are TRBV5-8 and TRBJ1-5, with TRBD1 matching 10 bases. The CDR3 protein is CAGETGTGDQPQHF. The CDR3 DNA is TGTGCCGGAGAAACCGGGACAGGGGATCAGCCCCAGCATTTT.